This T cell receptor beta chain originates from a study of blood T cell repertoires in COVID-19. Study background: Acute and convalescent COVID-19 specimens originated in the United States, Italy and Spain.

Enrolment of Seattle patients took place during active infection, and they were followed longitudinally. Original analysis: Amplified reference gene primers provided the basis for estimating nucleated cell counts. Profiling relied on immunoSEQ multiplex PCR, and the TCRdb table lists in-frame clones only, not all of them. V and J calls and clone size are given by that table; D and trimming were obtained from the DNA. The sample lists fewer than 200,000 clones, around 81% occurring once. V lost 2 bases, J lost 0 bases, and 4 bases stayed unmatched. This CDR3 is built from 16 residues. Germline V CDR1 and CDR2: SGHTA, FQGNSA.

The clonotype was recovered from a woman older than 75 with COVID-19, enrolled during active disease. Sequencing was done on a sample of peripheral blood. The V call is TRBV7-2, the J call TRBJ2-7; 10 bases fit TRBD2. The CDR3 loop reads CASSLSGGVSSYEQYF. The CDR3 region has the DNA TGTGCCAGCAGCTTAAGCGGGGGGGTTAGCTCCTACGAGCAGTACTTC.